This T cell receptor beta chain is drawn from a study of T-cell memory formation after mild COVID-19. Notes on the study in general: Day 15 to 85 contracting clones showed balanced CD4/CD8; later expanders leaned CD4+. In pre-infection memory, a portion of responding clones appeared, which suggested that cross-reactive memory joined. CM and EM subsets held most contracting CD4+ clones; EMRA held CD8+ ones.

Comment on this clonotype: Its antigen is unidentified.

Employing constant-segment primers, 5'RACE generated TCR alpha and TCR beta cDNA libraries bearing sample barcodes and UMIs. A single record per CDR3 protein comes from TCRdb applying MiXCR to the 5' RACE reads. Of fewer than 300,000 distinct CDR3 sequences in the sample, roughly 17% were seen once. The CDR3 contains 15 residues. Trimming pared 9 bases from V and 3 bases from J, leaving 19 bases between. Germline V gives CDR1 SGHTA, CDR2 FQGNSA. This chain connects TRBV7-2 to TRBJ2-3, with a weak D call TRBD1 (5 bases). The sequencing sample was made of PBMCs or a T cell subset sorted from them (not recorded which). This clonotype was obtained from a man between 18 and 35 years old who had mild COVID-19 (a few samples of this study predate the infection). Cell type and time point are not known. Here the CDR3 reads CASCLTVVGTDTQYF. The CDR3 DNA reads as TGTGCCAGTTGCTTGACAGTTGTGGGGACAGATACGCAGTATTTT.